This T cell receptor (beta chain) emerged from a study of cytomegalovirus exposure and HLA in healthy donors. Study-level findings and limits: Reports showed the classifier diagnosing cytomegalovirus status with high specificity and sensitivity. Roughly 170 TCR beta chains were listed as cytomegalovirus-associated.

Notes on this clone: Its matching antigen is unknown.

In germline, CDR1 is SGHDT, CDR2 YYEEEE. The CDR3 consists of 16 residues. V lost 4 bases, J lost 3 bases, and 11 bases stayed unmatched. TCRdb keeps only in-frame clones here, not all; method: immunoSEQ multiplex PCR. The sample consists of 120,000 to 150,000 clones, over 80% of them appearing once. Sequencing input: PBMCs. This TCR was recovered from a man aged 18 to 29 in good health and CMV-seropositive. V and J are TRBV5-6 and TRBJ1-2, with 8 bases identical to TRBD1. The CDR3: CASSDLTGEVDYGYTF. CDR3 in DNA: TGTGCCAGCAGCGATCTGACAGGGGAAGTTGACTATGGCTACACCTTC.